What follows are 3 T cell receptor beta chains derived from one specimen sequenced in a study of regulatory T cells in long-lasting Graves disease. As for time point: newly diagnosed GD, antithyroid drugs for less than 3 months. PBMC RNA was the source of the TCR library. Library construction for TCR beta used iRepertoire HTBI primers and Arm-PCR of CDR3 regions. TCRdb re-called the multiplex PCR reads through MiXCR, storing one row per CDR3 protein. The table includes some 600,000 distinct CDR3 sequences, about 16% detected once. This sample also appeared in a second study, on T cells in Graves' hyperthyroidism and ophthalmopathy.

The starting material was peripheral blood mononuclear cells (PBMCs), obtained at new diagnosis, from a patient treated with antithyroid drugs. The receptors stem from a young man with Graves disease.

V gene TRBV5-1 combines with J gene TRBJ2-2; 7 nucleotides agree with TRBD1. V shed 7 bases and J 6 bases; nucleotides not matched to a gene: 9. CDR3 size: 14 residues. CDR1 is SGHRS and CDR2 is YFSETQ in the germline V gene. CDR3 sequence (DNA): TGCGCCAGCGGGACAGTAAATGGTGCCGGGGAGCTGTTTTTT. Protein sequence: CASGTVNGAGELFF.

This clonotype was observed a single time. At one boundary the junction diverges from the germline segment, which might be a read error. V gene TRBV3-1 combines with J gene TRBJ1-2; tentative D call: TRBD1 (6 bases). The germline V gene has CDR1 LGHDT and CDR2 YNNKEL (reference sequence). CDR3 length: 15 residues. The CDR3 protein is CACSQEGGGDYGYTF. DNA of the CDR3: TGTGCCTGCAGCCAAGAAGGAGGGGGAGACTATGGCTACACCTTC.

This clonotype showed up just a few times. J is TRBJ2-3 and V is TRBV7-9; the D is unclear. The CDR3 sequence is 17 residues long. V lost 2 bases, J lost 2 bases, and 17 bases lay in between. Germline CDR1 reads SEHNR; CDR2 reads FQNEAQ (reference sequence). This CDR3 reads CASSLPQRLISTDTQYF. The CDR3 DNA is TGTGCCAGCAGCTTACCTCAGAGACTTATTTCCACAGATACGCAGTATTTT.